This TCR beta chain was obtained from a study of cytomegalovirus exposure and HLA in healthy donors. 13 Jbeta primers and 60 Vbeta primers were used for the PCR. Produced via immunoSEQ multiplex PCR; TCRdb's table is partial and in-frame only. The sample lists 90,000 to 120,000 clones; around 76% were seen once. Sequencing was performed on PBMCs. The TCR sequence derives from a woman aged 45-65 years in good health and CMV-seropositive.

The CDR3 nucleotides read TGTGCCAGCAGCCCTACTAGCGACGAGCAGTACTTC. It is translated as CASSPTSDEQYF. This chain uses TRBV16 with TRBJ2-7, with TRBD2 matching 7 bases. The CDR3 consists of 12 residues. The germline gives CDR1 KGHSY, CDR2 FQNENV. With V trimmed by 4 bases and J by 5 bases, 2 bases remained unmatched.